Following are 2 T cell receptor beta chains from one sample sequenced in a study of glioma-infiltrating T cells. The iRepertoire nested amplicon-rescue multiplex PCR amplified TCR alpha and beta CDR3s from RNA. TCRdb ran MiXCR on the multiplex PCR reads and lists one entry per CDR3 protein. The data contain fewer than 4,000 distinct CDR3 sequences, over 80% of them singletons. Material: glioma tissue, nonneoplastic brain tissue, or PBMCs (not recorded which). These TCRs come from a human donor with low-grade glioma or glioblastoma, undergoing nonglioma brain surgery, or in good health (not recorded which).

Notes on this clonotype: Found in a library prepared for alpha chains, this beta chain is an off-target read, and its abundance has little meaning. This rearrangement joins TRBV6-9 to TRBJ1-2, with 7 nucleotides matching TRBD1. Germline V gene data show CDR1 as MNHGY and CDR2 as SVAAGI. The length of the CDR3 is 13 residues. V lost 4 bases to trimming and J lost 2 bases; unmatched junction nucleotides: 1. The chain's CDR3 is CASSLGQNYGYTF. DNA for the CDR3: TGTGCCAGCAGTTTGGGACAGAACTATGGCTACACCTTC.

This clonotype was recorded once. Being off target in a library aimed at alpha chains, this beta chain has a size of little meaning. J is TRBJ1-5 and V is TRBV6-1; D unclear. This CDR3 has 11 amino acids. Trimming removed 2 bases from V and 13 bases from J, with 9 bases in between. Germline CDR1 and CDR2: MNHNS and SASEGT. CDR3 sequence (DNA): TGTGCCAGCAGTGAATGGGGAAATCAGCATTTT. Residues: CASSEWGNQHF.